The 30 T cell receptor beta chains presented below share a single source sample, sequenced in a study of blood T cell repertoires in COVID-19. TCRdb's copy holds only in-frame clones and misses some; the assay was immunoSEQ multiplex PCR. The table has 140,000 to 150,000 clones, 84% seen once. Sequences were obtained from peripheral blood. These receptor sequences come from a man younger than 45 with COVID-19, enrolled during active disease.

This chain connects TRBV28 to TRBJ2-3; 7 bases align to TRBD1. Germline V gene data show CDR1 as MDHEN and CDR2 as SYDVKM. This CDR3 has 14 amino acids. After removal of 6 bases from V and 2 bases from J, the junction contained 5 bases not matched to a gene. The CDR3 DNA is TGTGCCAGCAGCCCGGGACAGCACACAGATACGCAGTATTTT. Amino acid sequence: CASSPGQHTDTQYF.

The genes are TRBV7-2 and TRBJ2-3; D unclear. Germline V lookup: CDR1 SGHTA, CDR2 FQGNSA. V lost 3 bases, J lost 4 bases, and 8 bases lay in between. The CDR3 is made up of 13 amino acids. The CDR3 spells CASSLVRADTQYF. CDR3 DNA sequence: TGTGCCAGCAGCTTGGTACGGGCAGATACGCAGTATTTT. Together with reference TRBV7-2 and TRBJ2-3, the CDR3 gives the full variable domain: GAGVSQSPSNKVTEKGKDVELRCDPISGHTALYWYRQSLGQGLEFLIYFQGNSAPDKSGLPSDRFSAERTGGSVSTLTIQRTQQEDSAVYLCASSLVRADTQYFGPGTRLTVL.

This chain uses TRBV6-5 with TRBJ1-3, with D perhaps TRBD1 (6 bases). Trimming shortened V by 5 bases and J by 3 bases, and 14 bases separated the two germline ends. Germline V gene sequence: CDR1 MNHEY, CDR2 SVGAGI. The length of the CDR3 is 15 residues. The CDR3 region is CASSPIGTLGNTIYF. The CDR3 DNA is TGTGCCAGCAGTCCAATCGGGACACTTGGAAACACCATATATTTT.

V usage is TRBV6-2 or TRBV6-3 and J usage is TRBJ1-2; possible D gene TRBD1, 6 bases. Deletions cut 6 bases from V and 3 bases from J, with 11 bases between. Germline values: CDR1 MNHEY, CDR2 SVGEGT. The CDR3 runs to 13 residues. CDR3 sequence reads: CASSHRVDYGYTF. As DNA, the CDR3 is TGTGCCAGCAGCCACAGGGTGGACTATGGCTACACCTTC.

V and J are TRBV9 and TRBJ2-7, with 12 bases fitting TRBD1. This CDR3 comprises 16 residues. Per the germline V gene, CDR1 is SGDLS and CDR2 is YYNGEE. V lost 4 bases and J lost 5; bases outside the gene matches: 10. CDR3 loop: CASSPRAGTGGDEQYF. The DNA for the CDR3 is TGTGCCAGCAGCCCGCGTGCCGGGACAGGGGGCGACGAGCAGTACTTC.

As regards this clone: One end of the junction does not line up with germline, which may come from a read error. This chain joins TRBV7-7 and TRBJ2-5, with D possibly being TRBD1 or TRBD2 (6 bases each). Germline CDR1 is SSHAT and CDR2 is FNYEAQ (reference sequence). CDR3 length: 15 amino acids. The CDR3 DNA is TGTGCTAGCAGCTTAGCGGACAGCACGTCGGAGACCCAGTACTTC. It codes for CASSLADSTSETQYF.

The chain uses TRBV27 and TRBJ2-7, with D perhaps matching TRBD1 (6 bases). Trimming removed 4 bases from V and 3 bases from J, with 10 bases in between. This CDR3 comprises 13 residues. Germline V gene data show CDR1 as MNHEY and CDR2 as SMNVEV (reference sequence). The CDR3 loop reads CASSYGRGYEQYF. The DNA for the CDR3 is TGTGCCAGCAGTTATGGCAGGGGCTACGAGCAGTACTTC.

This chain joins TRBV5-1 and TRBJ1-1; D unclear. Trimming pared 0 bases from V and 8 bases from J, leaving 8 bases between. Looked up from germline, CDR1 is SGHRS and CDR2 is YFSETQ. The CDR3 loop spans 12 amino acids. CDR3 sequence (DNA): TGCGCCAGCAGCTTGGATTACGGGGAAGCTTTCTTT. Protein: CASSLDYGEAFF.

The rearrangement uses TRBV9 and TRBJ2-7, with a weak D call TRBD2 (5 bases). Trimming shortened V by 3 bases and J by 2 bases, and 15 bases separated the two germline ends. Germline values: CDR1 SGDLS, CDR2 YYNGEE. The CDR3 consists of 15 residues. The CDR3 protein is CASSAQAGRTYEQYF. The CDR3 nucleotides read TGTGCCAGCAGCGCTCAGGCGGGTCGTACCTACGAGCAGTACTTC.

The J gene is TRBJ2-7, the V gene TRBV10-3; no clear D. From germline, CDR1 is ENHRY and CDR2 SYGVKD. V was pared by 10 bases and J by 3 bases, with 16 bases between. This CDR3 has 13 residues. CDR3 nucleotides: TGTGCCACCAAAGGCGAACAGATCTACGAGCAGTACTTC. Encoded protein: CATKGEQIYEQYF.

The chain combines TRBV6-6 with TRBJ2-5, with TRBD1 identical over 10 bases. This CDR3 is built from 14 residues. V lost 10 bases to trimming and J lost 4 bases; unmatched junction nucleotides: 9. Germline values: CDR1 MNHNY, CDR2 SVGAGI (reference sequence). CDR3 nucleotides: TGTGCCACCTCGGGACAGGGGCTGAGAGAGACCCAGTACTTC. Its protein product is CATSGQGLRETQYF.

V is TRBV27 and J is TRBJ2-3, with 9 nucleotides matching TRBD2. Germline V gives CDR1 MNHEY, CDR2 SMNVEV (reference sequence). The CDR3 runs to 16 residues. V lost 1 base and J lost 3; bases outside the gene matches: 5. In DNA, the CDR3 is TGTGCCAGCAGTTTATTCGCGGGAGGGCCGACAGATACGCAGTATTTT. Translated: CASSLFAGGPTDTQYF.

DNA of the CDR3: TGTGCCAGCAGCGGTCAGGGGAAGGCGGTGAACACTGAAGCTTTCTTT. Its protein is CASSGQGKAVNTEAFF. The chain joins TRBV28 to TRBJ1-1, with D tentatively TRBD1 (6 bases). Germline V CDR1 and CDR2: MDHEN, SYDVKM. With 6 bases removed from V and 0 bases from J, the gap between germline ends came to 17 bases. CDR3 length equals 16 residues.

This sequence joins TRBV11-2 and TRBJ2-7; tentative D call: TRBD1 (7 bases). Germline CDR1 and CDR2: SGHAT and FQNNGV. The CDR3 has 14 residues. Trimming cost V 8 bases and J 1 base, with 15 bases left between them. Here the CDR3 reads CASQEQGTSYEQYF. The CDR3 region has the DNA TGTGCCAGCCAAGAACAGGGGACTTCCTACGAGCAGTACTTC.

This clone came up once. The rearrangement joins TRBV5-1 to TRBJ2-1; D is possibly TRBD1 (6 bases). Germline loops: CDR1 SGHRS, CDR2 YFSETQ. Trimming took off 3 bases at V and 8 bases at J, with 18 bases between the two ends. The CDR3 consists of 15 residues. DNA of the CDR3: TGCGCCAGCAGCTCTACCCGACAGGTAGTAGATGAGCAGTTCTTC. This codes for CASSSTRQVVDEQFF.

The chain recombines TRBV24-1 with TRBJ2-2, with D maybe TRBD1 (6 bases). Trimming shortened V by 4 bases and J by 3 bases, and 14 bases separated the two germline ends. This CDR3 is built from 16 residues. Germline assignment: CDR1 KGHDR and CDR2 SFDVKD. The CDR3 DNA follows: TGTGCCACCAGTGACCCGAGGTACAGGGACACCGGGGAGCTGTTTTTT. It specifies CATSDPRYRDTGELFF.

This chain uses TRBV6-1 with TRBJ1-2; D is unclear. This CDR3 comprises 13 residues. The germline V gene encodes CDR1 MNHNS and CDR2 SASEGT. Trimming left V 3 bases short and J 2 bases short, with 7 bases between. CDR3 DNA sequence: TGTGCCAGCAGTGAGACACAGAACTATGGCTACACCTTC. Its protein is CASSETQNYGYTF.

The chain links TRBV7-3 to TRBJ2-3; TRBD2 aligns across 10 bases. CDR1 and CDR2 from the germline V gene are SGHTA and FQGTGA. The CDR3 is made up of 16 amino acids. V shed 5 bases and J 2 bases; nucleotides not matched to a gene: 7. CDR3 DNA sequence: TGTGCCAGCAGCCCTAGTAGCGGGAGGCCCACAGATACGCAGTATTTT. It yields the protein CASSPSSGRPTDTQYF.

V is TRBV11-1 and J is TRBJ2-7, with D perhaps matching TRBD1 (6 bases). CDR1 SGHAT and CDR2 FQDESV come from the germline V gene (reference sequence). V lost 3 bases and J 2 bases, leaving 14 bases between the germline ends. This CDR3 is built from 15 residues. CDR3 nucleotides: TGTGCCAGCAGCTTGGACCGAGGACAGACCTACGAGCAGTACTTC. Amino acids: CASSLDRGQTYEQYF.

The rearrangement joins TRBV28 to TRBJ1-5, with D possibly being TRBD1 (6 bases). CDR3 length: 15 amino acids. The ends were cut back, 1 base at V and 6 bases at J, with 13 bases in the middle. Germline-derived CDR1 and CDR2 are MDHEN and SYDVKM. CDR3 region: CASSLSGGAGQPQHF. Here the CDR3 DNA reads TGTGCCAGCAGTTTATCTGGGGGCGCCGGTCAGCCCCAGCATTTT.

The gene calls are TRBV10-3 and TRBJ2-7; TRBD1 aligns across 7 bases. The V gene's germline CDR1 is ENHRY and CDR2 SYGVKD. This CDR3 spans 14 amino acids. V shed 3 bases and J 6 bases; nucleotides not matched to a gene: 8. CDR3 sequence reads: CAISEVRGLGEQYF. For the CDR3, the DNA is TGTGCCATCAGTGAAGTGAGGGGGCTCGGCGAGCAGTACTTC.

The J gene is TRBJ2-1, the V gene TRBV10-3, with 14 bases matching TRBD2. The junction had 5 bases not matched to a gene; V was cut back by 8 bases and J by 5 bases. Germline V gives CDR1 ENHRY, CDR2 SYGVKD. This CDR3 comprises 15 residues. The CDR3 spells CAIGRLAGGNNEQFF. In nucleotides, the CDR3 is TGTGCCATCGGGAGACTAGCGGGAGGGAACAATGAGCAGTTCTTC.

This clone has a single count. The chain joins TRBV15 to TRBJ2-7; 9 bases are shared with TRBD1. Germline V CDR1 and CDR2: LNHNV, YYDKDF (reference sequence). The CDR3 covers 14 residues. Trimming at V came to 3 bases and at J to 6 bases, leaving 6 bases not matched to a gene. The CDR3 region has the DNA TGTGCCACCAGCAGGGGACAGGGCGGTCTCGAGCAGTACTTC. Its protein is CATSRGQGGLEQYF.

This clone appeared a single time. The chain combines TRBV29-1 with TRBJ2-2; D may be TRBD1 (6 bases). This CDR3 is 13 amino acids long. CDR1 is SQVTM, CDR2 ANQGSEA, per germline. With 6 bases removed from V and 5 bases from J, the gap between germline ends came to 13 bases. The CDR3, as DNA: TGCAGCGTCGGACGGCAGGGGACCGGGGAGCTGTTTTTT. This codes for CSVGRQGTGELFF.

This clone was observed a few times. The rearrangement links TRBV6-5 to TRBJ1-1, with 8 nucleotides matching TRBD1. CDR3 length: 14 residues. J gave up 8 bases and V 7 bases, and 12 bases lay outside the gene matches. Per the germline V gene, CDR1 is MNHEY and CDR2 is SVGAGI. The DNA for the CDR3 is TGTGCCAGCACCAGAGGGACAGGACGGTCCGAAGCTTTCTTT. Residues: CASTRGTGRSEAFF.

The chain employs TRBV24-1 and TRBJ2-1, with D hard to call. The CDR3 length is 11 residues. Trimming left V 3 bases short and J 7 bases short, with 3 bases between. The germline CDR1 and CDR2 sequences are KGHDR and SFDVKD. The CDR3 sequence is CATSDPNEQFF. CDR3 nucleotides: TGTGCCACCAGTGATCCGAATGAGCAGTTCTTC.

This clone was observed a handful of times. The V and J genes are TRBV18 and TRBJ2-7, with D maybe TRBD1 (6 bases). Trimming removed 4 bases from V and 3 bases from J, with 19 bases in between. The CDR3 contains 16 residues. In germline, CDR1 is KGHSH, CDR2 LQKENI. The CDR3 protein is CASSRETGGLYYEQYF. CDR3 nucleotides: TGTGCCAGCTCACGGGAGACAGGTGGCTTGTACTACGAGCAGTACTTC.

J is TRBJ2-1 and V is TRBV7-2, with a weak D call TRBD1 (6 bases). Germline V gene data show CDR1 as SGHTA and CDR2 as FQGNSA. Trimming cost V 0 bases and J 7 bases, with 10 bases left between them. The CDR3 covers 14 residues. CDR3 in amino acids: CASSLATGRNEQFF. CDR3 DNA sequence: TGTGCCAGCAGCTTAGCGACAGGAAGGAATGAGCAGTTCTTC.

This clone was seen just once. The chain combines TRBV18 with TRBJ1-4, with D perhaps matching TRBD1 (6 bases). The germline V gene has CDR1 KGHSH and CDR2 LQKENI. V was pared by 4 bases and J by 4 bases, with 19 bases between. There are 17 residues in the CDR3. CDR3 region: CASSRDPGGHNNEKLFF. CDR3 sequence (DNA): TGTGCCAGCTCACGAGATCCTGGGGGACACAATAATGAAAAACTGTTTTTT.

This rearrangement joins TRBV3-1 (or the pseudogene TRBV3-2) to TRBJ1-1; D is unresolved. V was shortened by 7 bases and J by 3 bases, with 12 bases between the two germline ends. Germline CDR1 LGHDT, CDR2 YNNKEL (reference sequence). This CDR3 has 13 residues. DNA of the CDR3: TGTGCCAGCACAGACGAGGGATACACTGAAGCTTTCTTT. Its translation is CASTDEGYTEAFF.